Below, one T cell receptor (beta chain) is given with its context. This entry belongs to a study of blood T cell repertoires in COVID-19. On the study more broadly: The analysed material was cDNA or gDNA that came from T cells, B-cell-depleted T cells, or PBMCs.

How the authors handled the data: Amplifying reference gene primers gave estimates of nucleated cell counts. Clones were read by immunoSEQ multiplex PCR, and TCRdb kept only the in-frame ones, dropping some. V and J calls and clone size are given by that table; D and trimming were obtained from the DNA. This table has approximately 220,000 clones, around four fifths appearing once. V dropped 0 bases and J dropped 0 bases, with 9 bases sitting between them. The germline gives CDR1 SGHDN, CDR2 FVKESK. CDR3 length: 16 residues. Sequencing used peripheral blood. The clonotype was recovered from a woman aged 55-70 years who had recovered from COVID-19. The chain carries TRBV14 and TRBJ2-1; D unresolved. Here the CDR3 DNA reads TGTGCCAGCAGCCAAGATCGTGTTCTCTCCTACAATGAGCAGTTCTTC. This encodes CASSQDRVLSYNEQFF.